The 27 T cell receptor beta chains below all came from one sample that was sequenced in a study of regulatory T cells in long-lasting Graves disease. Stated time point: newly diagnosed GD, antithyroid drugs for less than 3 months. Preparation of the TCR library used RNA extracted from PBMCs. Construction of TCR beta libraries relied on iRepertoire HTBI primers and on Arm-PCR targeting CDR3 regions. TCRdb independently ran MiXCR on the multiplex PCR reads; one entry per CDR3 protein. Seen here are a few hundred thousand distinct CDR3 sequences, around 20% observed once, and the top ten hold roughly 13%. The material sequenced was peripheral blood mononuclear cells (PBMCs), taken at new diagnosis, from a patient treated with antithyroid drugs. Receptor source: a female donor with Graves disease.

This chain uses TRBV7-2 with TRBJ2-2; TRBD2 agrees at 8 bases. Germline assignment: CDR1 SGHTA and CDR2 FQGNSA. This CDR3 has 18 residues. The junction had 7 bases not matched to a gene; V was cut back by 1 base and J by 0 bases. CDR3 region: CASSLDGSGDPNTGELFF. The CDR3 nucleotides are TGTGCCAGCAGCTTAGATGGTAGCGGGGATCCGAACACCGGGGAGCTGTTTTTT.

This clonotype was seen ten or more times. V is TRBV10-3 and J is TRBJ1-5; 8 bases are a match to TRBD1. The V segment lost 8 bases and the J segment 3 bases; nucleotides outside the gene matches: 6. Germline V gene data show CDR1 as ENHRY and CDR2 as SYGVKD. The CDR3 has 14 residues. CDR3 coding DNA: TGTGCCATCGGGACAGGAGTATCCAATCAGCCCCAGCATTTT. It is translated as CAIGTGVSNQPQHF.

This clonotype was found many times. The J gene is TRBJ1-3, the V gene TRBV7-2; D is ambiguous. Deletions cut 8 bases from V and 10 bases from J, with 21 bases between. The CDR3 has 14 residues. Germline V lookup: CDR1 SGHTA, CDR2 FQGNSA. The CDR3 spells CASRPGTAGGTIYF. As DNA, the CDR3 is TGTGCCAGCCGTCCGGGCACAGCCGGTGGAACCATATATTTT.

This clonotype was counted a single time. A much larger clone lies a single base off, so this may be a read error. The chain combines TRBV5-4 with TRBJ2-1, with TRBD1 matching 7 bases. TRBJ2-7 explains the end of the DNA better; the J call may be wrong. Germline-derived CDR1 and CDR2 are SGHNT and YYREEE (reference sequence). This CDR3 is 15 amino acids long. CDR3 sequence: CASSLGQGTGSEQYF. The CDR3 DNA follows: TGTGCCAGCAGCTTGGGACAGGGAACAGGCAGTGAGCAGTACTTC.

In this sample, this clonotype turned up a few times. The V call is TRBV20-1, the J call TRBJ2-1; TRBD2 is a possible D gene (6 bases). The CDR3 runs to 16 residues. V lost 6 bases and J 0 bases, leaving 18 bases between the germline ends. CDR1 DFQATT and CDR2 SNEGSKA come from the germline V gene (reference sequence). CDR3 DNA: TGCAGTGCGCTTCCGGGGGAATCCCCCTCCTACAATGAGCAGTTCTTC. Translation gives CSALPGESPSYNEQFF.

The rearrangement uses TRBV28 and TRBJ2-1, with TRBD2 matching 13 bases. V trimming: 5 bases; J trimming: 0 bases; junction bases outside the gene matches: 10. Germline CDR1 and CDR2: MDHEN and SYDVKM. This CDR3 contains 19 residues. This CDR3 reads CASSTRTSGSPSSYNEQFF. The CDR3 DNA is TGTGCCAGCAGTACCCGGACTAGCGGGAGTCCCAGCTCCTACAATGAGCAGTTCTTC. Based on the CDR3 plus reference TRBV28 and TRBJ2-1, the full variable domain is DVKVTQSSRYLVKRTGEKVFLECVQDMDHENMFWYRQDPGLGLRLIYFSYDVKMKEKGDIPEGYSVSREKKERFSLILESASTNQTSMYLCASSTRTSGSPSSYNEQFFGPGTRLTVL.

This clonotype came up a few times. A much larger clone differs from this one at a single base, so this may be a read error. This sequence joins TRBV11-2 and TRBJ2-3; 9 bases are a match to TRBD2. This CDR3 is built from 15 residues. CDR1 and CDR2 (germline): SGHAT, FQNNGV. V lost 5 bases and J lost 2; bases outside the gene matches: 5. The CDR3 DNA follows: TGTGCCAGCAGCAAGCGGGGGGTTCCCACAGATACGCAGTATTTT. Encoded protein: CASSKRGVPTDTQYF.

This clonotype was recorded at least ten times. The J gene is TRBJ1-4, the V gene TRBV2; D is perhaps TRBD1 (5 bases). The CDR3 length is 13 residues. V was pared by 7 bases and J by 7 bases, with 13 bases between. Germline loops: CDR1 SNHLY, CDR2 FYNNEI. The CDR3 region is CASIAQRGEKLFF. The CDR3 DNA is TGTGCCAGCATTGCCCAGAGGGGTGAAAAACTGTTTTTT.

CDR3 coding DNA: TGTGCCAGCAGATCAGACAGGGTCAATCAGCCCCAGCATTTT. Amino acids: CASRSDRVNQPQHF. V gene TRBV2 combines with J gene TRBJ1-5; 7 bases are shared with TRBD1. Trimming at V came to 6 bases and at J to 3 bases, leaving 5 bases not matched to a gene. Germline V gene lookup returns CDR1 SNHLY and CDR2 FYNNEI. The CDR3 is made up of 14 amino acids.

The chain joins TRBV28 to TRBJ1-2, with no clear D. The CDR3 length is 16 residues. Germline CDR1 MDHEN, CDR2 SYDVKM. Trimming pared 3 bases from V and 4 bases from J, leaving 18 bases between. The CDR3 DNA reads TGTGCCAGCAGTTTTACCTTGGACGCCTCCTTCTATGGCTACACCTTC. Translation gives CASSFTLDASFYGYTF.

This clonotype was detected only a few times. The chain joins TRBV19 to TRBJ2-1; 8 bases are shared with TRBD1. The CDR3 has 15 residues. Germline V CDR1 and CDR2: LNHDA, SQIVND (reference sequence). V gave up 4 bases and J gave up 5 bases; unmatched junction bases: 7. CDR3: CASSTDRGQHNEQFF. The CDR3 region has the DNA TGTGCCAGTAGTACAGACAGGGGCCAACACAATGAGCAGTTCTTC.

Ten or more counts support this clonotype. The gene calls are TRBV5-1 and TRBJ2-5; D perhaps matches TRBD1 (5 bases). The CDR3 totals 16 residues. In germline, CDR1 is SGHRS, CDR2 YFSETQ. The V end was cut by 4 bases, the J end by 0 bases, with 16 bases between. The CDR3 region is CASSKQGMDYQETQYF. The DNA of the CDR3 is TGCGCCAGCAGCAAGCAGGGAATGGATTACCAAGAGACCCAGTACTTC.

This chain uses TRBV7-2 with TRBJ2-5, with D perhaps given as TRBD1 or TRBD2 (5 bases each). CDR3 length: 13 amino acids. Germline CDR1 SGHTA, CDR2 FQGNSA. The V gene lost 9 bases and the J gene lost 6 bases, with 17 bases spanning the gap. The CDR3 nucleotides read TGTGCCAGTAGTAAAGGGACCGGAAAGACCCAGTACTTC. Translating gives CASSKGTGKTQYF.

The chain employs TRBV7-2 and TRBJ2-7; 8 positions match TRBD1. Germline V CDR1 and CDR2: SGHTA, FQGNSA. The CDR3 is made up of 16 amino acids. V lost 5 bases to trimming and J lost 4 bases; unmatched junction nucleotides: 13. CDR3 loop: CASSAYGQGPPYEQYF. In nucleotides, the CDR3 is TGTGCCAGCAGCGCCTATGGACAGGGCCCACCTTACGAGCAGTACTTC.

This clonotype was counted a few times. This may come from a read error, since a much larger clone is one base off. This sequence joins TRBV11-2 and TRBJ2-4; 9 nucleotides agree with TRBD1. The DNA end is a closer match to TRBJ2-7, so the J assignment may be wrong. The CDR3 contains 15 residues. Per the germline V gene, CDR1 is SGHAT and CDR2 is FQNNGV. The CDR3 sequence is CASGIGTGIIYEQYF. The CDR3 DNA is TGTGCCAGCGGCATCGGGACAGGGATAATCTACGAGCAGTACTTC.

This clonotype was seen a handful of times. V and J are TRBV20-1 and TRBJ2-2, with D perhaps TRBD1 or TRBD2 (5 bases each). Trimming pared 0 bases from V and 1 base from J, leaving 12 bases between. The CDR3 contains 16 residues. Germline V gene lookup returns CDR1 DFQATT and CDR2 SNEGSKA (reference sequence). The CDR3 loop is CSARDPQGENTGELFF. The CDR3 coding sequence is TGCAGTGCTAGAGATCCCCAGGGAGAGAACACCGGGGAGCTGTTTTTT.

About this clonotype: Just one base apart from a much larger clone, this may be a read error. The gene calls are TRBV4-3 and TRBJ2-2; D may match TRBD1 or TRBD2 (7 bases each). The CDR3 has 16 residues. Germline V lookup: CDR1 LGHNA, CDR2 YSLEER. This chain's CDR3 is CASSGGGTVRTGELLF. The CDR3, as DNA: TGCGCCAGCAGCGGGGGGGGGACAGTGAGGACCGGGGAGCTGCTTTTT.

This clonotype was observed many times. The chain carries TRBV28 and TRBJ2-5; D gene unclear. V shed 9 bases and J shed 4 bases, with 12 bases lying between them. Germline V lookup: CDR1 MDHEN, CDR2 SYDVKM. This CDR3 contains 12 residues. The CDR3 DNA follows: TGTGCCAGTGGCCCCTATGGAGAGACCCAGTACTTC. This codes for CASGPYGETQYF.

This clonotype was seen at least ten times. The chain links TRBV11-2 to TRBJ2-2; no clear D gene. Germline V lookup: CDR1 SGHAT, CDR2 FQNNGV. Trimming left V 2 bases short and J 1 base short, with 8 bases between. The CDR3 has 15 amino acids. CDR3 nucleotides: TGTGCCAGCAGCTTACAAGGGCTGAACACCGGGGAGCTGTTTTTT. The encoded protein is CASSLQGLNTGELFF.

This clonotype was counted ten times or more. The V call is TRBV4-2, the J call TRBJ2-4, with unresolved D. The CDR3 extends over 12 amino acids. CDR1 and CDR2 (germline): LGHNA, YNFKEQ. V was clipped by 3 bases and J by 8 bases, with 8 bases between them. CDR3 sequence (DNA): TGTGCCAGCAGCCACCCTCGGGACATTCAGTACTTC. This gives the protein CASSHPRDIQYF.

This clonotype was counted at least ten times. The genes are TRBV2 and TRBJ2-7; no clear D gene. Between the trimmed V and J ends, which lost 3 bases and 5 bases, there was a span of 11 bases. Germline loops: CDR1 SNHLY, CDR2 FYNNEI. The CDR3 runs to 13 residues. The CDR3 is CASSENLRDEQYF. The DNA for the CDR3 is TGTGCCAGCAGTGAGAATCTCCGGGACGAGCAGTACTTC.

In the case of this clonotype: A read error likely explains this, since a far larger clone differs by one base. CDR3 coding DNA: TGCGCCAGCAGCTACCCCAGCGATGAGCAGTTCTTC. This encodes CASSYPSDEQFF. The V and J genes are TRBV28 and TRBJ2-1; D gene ambiguous. Germline lookup yields CDR1 MDHEN and CDR2 SYDVKM. The CDR3 runs 12 residues.

This clonotype was counted at least ten times. The chain combines TRBV20-1 with TRBJ1-1; D unresolved. Germline V CDR1 and CDR2: DFQATT, SNEGSKA (reference sequence). Trimming pared 5 bases from V and 0 bases from J, leaving 13 bases between. CDR3 length: 14 residues. CDR3 sequence: CSAEKADMNTEAFF. The CDR3 bases are TGCAGTGCTGAGAAGGCGGATATGAACACTGAAGCTTTCTTT.

This clonotype showed up many times. V usage is TRBV11-2 and J usage is TRBJ2-5, with TRBD2 matching 9 bases. CDR3 length: 16 amino acids. CDR1 is SGHAT and CDR2 is FQNNGV in the germline V gene. The trim removed 4 bases at V and 0 bases at J, leaving 6 bases unmatched. The CDR3 nucleotides read TGTGCCAGCAGCTGGGGGGCTAGCGGGAACCAAGAGACCCAGTACTTC. Its protein is CASSWGASGNQETQYF.

The sample holds many counts of this clonotype. The chain combines TRBV3-1 with TRBJ1-1, with D perhaps matching TRBD1 (6 bases). The CDR3 covers 12 residues. Germline V gives CDR1 LGHDT, CDR2 YNNKEL (reference sequence). The germline V and J ends were trimmed by 10 bases and 0 bases, with 9 bases remaining between them. The CDR3, as DNA: TGTGCCACCACAGGGCTGAACACTGAAGCTTTCTTT. Translated, it gives CATTGLNTEAFF.

The table lists this clonotype with many counts. This chain links TRBV11-3 with TRBJ2-1; the D call may be TRBD1 or TRBD2 (5 bases each). Germline V gene data show CDR1 as SGHNT and CDR2 as YENEEA. Trimming removed 3 bases from V and 11 bases from J, with 8 bases in between. CDR3 length: 11 residues. The CDR3 DNA follows: TGTGCCAGCAGCTTCGAGGGACAGCAGTTCTTC. This sequence encodes CASSFEGQQFF.

About this clonotype: A much more abundant neighbour one base away suggests this may be a read error. The V gene is TRBV5-6, the J gene TRBJ2-2; tentatively, D is TRBD1 or TRBD2 (5 bases each). The CDR3 sequence is 14 residues long. Germline V gene lookup returns CDR1 SGHDT and CDR2 YYEEEE. CDR3 nucleotide sequence: TGTGCCAGCAAGGTCGGGGCGAACACCGGGGAGCTGTCTTTT. Translated: CASKVGANTGELSF.